These 29 T cell receptor beta chains were all obtained from the same sample, sequenced in a study of blood T cell repertoires in COVID-19. Generated by immunoSEQ multiplex PCR, the TCRdb table keeps only in-frame clones and is missing some. This sample has approximately 250,000 clones; 86% occur once, and the top ten carry 3.6%. Input material: peripheral blood. The receptors stem from a man aged 18 to 35 with active or convalescent COVID-19.

This chain uses TRBV12-3 or TRBV12-4 with TRBJ1-6; D unresolved. The CDR3 spans 13 residues. V was trimmed by 6 bases and J by 3 bases, leaving 6 bases between them. CDR3 residues: CASSRDYNSPLHF. CDR3 sequence (DNA): TGTGCCAGCAGCCGGGACTATAATTCACCCCTCCACTTT.

This sequence joins TRBV27 and TRBJ1-1; D uncertain. V was clipped by 2 bases and J by 7 bases, with 11 bases between them. The CDR3 is made up of 13 amino acids. Germline V gives CDR1 MNHEY, CDR2 SMNVEV (reference sequence). The CDR3 reads CASSLELVDEAFF. The CDR3 nucleotides are TGTGCCAGCAGTTTAGAATTAGTTGATGAAGCTTTCTTT.

This chain uses TRBV15 with TRBJ2-5; possible D gene TRBD1, 6 bases. The germline V gene encodes CDR1 LNHNV and CDR2 YYDKDF (reference sequence). The CDR3 consists of 14 residues. V lost 2 bases, J lost 5 bases, and 12 bases lay in between. The CDR3 DNA is TGTGCCACCAGCAGATGGGGGCGCGGGGAGACCCAGTACTTC. Translated: CATSRWGRGETQYF.

V gene TRBV5-1 combines with J gene TRBJ2-7, with D possibly being TRBD1 (6 bases). The CDR3 totals 15 residues. V lost 4 bases and J lost 6, with 20 bases in between. Germline CDR1 is SGHRS and CDR2 is YFSETQ. The CDR3 protein is CASSAGPVEGGEQYF. DNA of the CDR3: TGCGCCAGCAGCGCTGGGCCAGTGGAAGGGGGCGAGCAGTACTTC. The whole variable domain, filled in from reference TRBV5-1 and TRBJ2-7, reads KAGVTQTPRYLIKTRGQQVTLSCSPISGHRSVSWYQQTPGQGLQFLFEYFSETQRNKGNFPGRFSGRQFSNSRSEMNVSTLELGDSALYLCASSAGPVEGGEQYFGPGTRLTVT.

The chain joins TRBV7-3 to TRBJ2-1; the D is unclear. The V gene lost 4 bases and the J gene lost 4 bases, with 8 bases spanning the gap. There are 13 residues in the CDR3. CDR1 is SGHTA and CDR2 is FQGTGA in the germline V gene. CDR3 bases: TGTGCCAGCAGCTCCTCACTATACAATGAGCAGTTCTTC. Amino acid sequence: CASSSSLYNEQFF.

V gene TRBV7-9 combines with J gene TRBJ1-4; D possibly corresponds to TRBD1 (5 bases). The CDR3 runs 15 residues. The ends were cut back, 5 bases at V and 4 bases at J, with 14 bases in the middle. Germline V lookup: CDR1 SEHNR, CDR2 FQNEAQ (reference sequence). The CDR3 reads CASSPDWGLNEKLFF. The CDR3, as DNA: TGTGCCAGCAGCCCAGATTGGGGACTTAATGAAAAACTGTTTTTT. Based on the CDR3 plus reference TRBV7-9 and TRBJ1-4, the full variable domain is DTGVSQNPRHKITKRGQNVTFRCDPISEHNRLYWYRQTLGQGPEFLTYFQNEAQLEKSRLLSDRFSAERPKGSFSTLEIQRTEQGDSAMYLCASSPDWGLNEKLFFGSGTQLSVL.

The gene calls are TRBV5-4 and TRBJ1-2; D gene unclear. The CDR3 runs 16 residues. Germline V CDR1 and CDR2: SGHNT, YYREEE (reference sequence). V dropped 3 bases and J dropped 5 bases, with 20 bases sitting between them. In nucleotides, the CDR3 is TGTGCCAGCAGCTCAGAGACCTCCGTGCGCGGTTATGGCTACACCTTC. Residues: CASSSETSVRGYGYTF.

V is TRBV2 and J is TRBJ1-4, with 8 bases fitting TRBD1. After removal of 5 bases from V and 7 bases from J, the junction contained 12 bases not matched to a gene. The CDR3 is 16 amino acids. CDR1 is SNHLY and CDR2 is FYNNEI in the germline V gene. CDR3 residues: CASSSTRTGLSEKLFF. Written as DNA, the CDR3 is TGTGCCAGCAGTAGCACCCGGACAGGGTTGAGTGAAAAACTGTTTTTT.

This clone appeared a single time. CDR3 sequence (DNA): TGTGCCAGCAGTTACTCGGGACTAGCGGGGGGAAATACGCAGTATTTT. This translates into CASSYSGLAGGNTQYF. The V and J genes are TRBV6-5 and TRBJ2-3; 15 nucleotides agree with TRBD2. J lost 7 bases, V lost 0 bases, and 2 bases had no gene match. This CDR3 comprises 16 residues. Germline V gene data show CDR1 as MNHEY and CDR2 as SVGAGI.

CDR3 amino acids: CASTKGQGENQPQHF. Here the CDR3 DNA reads TGTGCCAGTACCAAGGGACAGGGGGAAAATCAGCCCCAGCATTTT. The chain is built from TRBV19 and TRBJ1-5, with TRBD1 matching 11 bases. The CDR3 has 15 amino acids. Germline V CDR1 and CDR2: LNHDA, SQIVND (reference sequence). Unmatched junction bases numbered 6, after V lost 7 bases and J lost 4 bases. Based on the CDR3 plus reference TRBV19 and TRBJ1-5, the full variable domain is DGGITQSPKYLFRKEGQNVTLSCEQNLNHDAMYWYRQDPGQGLRLIYYSQIVNDFQKGDIAEGYSVSREKKESFPLTVTSAQKNPTAFYLCASTKGQGENQPQHFGDGTRLSIL.

This clone occurred once. The chain combines TRBV12-2 with TRBJ1-2. TRBV12-2 is a pseudogene. This CDR3 has 18 residues. CDR3 DNA sequence: TGTGCAAGTGGATTCTGGGGAGAAGACACCGGAACCTTCTATGGCTACACCTTC. Amino acid sequence: CASGFWGEDTGTFYGYTF.

J is TRBJ2-7 and V is TRBV2; D is uncertain. Trimming took 8 bases from V and 3 from J, leaving 8 bases between them. Germline V gives CDR1 SNHLY, CDR2 FYNNEI. The CDR3 consists of 11 residues. The CDR3 bases are TGTGCCAGCGAAACAGTCTACGAGCAGTACTTC. Protein: CASETVYEQYF.

The chain couples TRBV27 to TRBJ1-2, with 10 bases lining up with TRBD1. CDR3 length: 13 residues. Losses at the gene ends were 6 bases for V and 4 bases for J; bases not matched to a gene: 2. Germline CDR1 reads MNHEY; CDR2 reads SMNVEV (reference sequence). CDR3 in DNA: TGTGCCAGCAGCCGACAGGGGGCCTATGGCTACACCTTC. Protein: CASSRQGAYGYTF.

The rearrangement links TRBV2 to TRBJ2-5, with D uncertain. V lost 6 bases, J lost 2 bases, and 13 bases lay in between. Germline lookup yields CDR1 SNHLY and CDR2 FYNNEI. The CDR3 spans 14 residues. This chain's CDR3 is CASRSEEWQETQYF. For the CDR3, the DNA is TGTGCCAGCAGGTCCGAGGAATGGCAAGAGACCCAGTACTTC.

This sequence joins TRBV4-2 and TRBJ2-3; D uncertain. The CDR3 has 17 amino acids. Trimming left V 5 bases short and J 3 bases short, with 21 bases between. Germline V gene data show CDR1 as LGHNA and CDR2 as YNFKEQ. The CDR3 DNA is TGTGCCAGCAGCGCGTCCCCGTCCCCAGCGAGGACAGATACGCAGTATTTT. Its translation is CASSASPSPARTDTQYF.

The gene calls are TRBV7-6 and TRBJ2-1, with D tentatively TRBD2 (6 bases). The CDR3 is 16 residues long. The ends were cut back, 4 bases at V and 0 bases at J, with 13 bases in the middle. Germline V CDR1 and CDR2: SGHVS, FNYEAQ. Written as DNA, the CDR3 is TGTGCCAGCAGCTATCCTAGCGCGAGCTCCTACAATGAGCAGTTCTTC. It yields the protein CASSYPSASSYNEQFF.

The sample holds one count of this clone. The J gene is TRBJ2-2, the V gene TRBV9, with TRBD2 as a possible D gene (5 bases). This CDR3 is 18 amino acids long. V dropped 0 bases and J dropped 4 bases, with 19 bases sitting between them. Germline CDR1 and CDR2: SGDLS and YYNGEE. CDR3 sequence (DNA): TGTGCCAGCAGCGTAGCAATAGGGCCCGAGGGCGGCACCGGGGAGCTGTTTTTT. Encoded protein: CASSVAIGPEGGTGELFF.

This clone was picked up one time. V is TRBV28 and J is TRBJ2-5; weak D call: TRBD2 (6 bases). Trimming cost V 5 bases and J 5 bases, with 21 bases left between them. CDR3 length: 16 residues. Looked up from germline, CDR1 is MDHEN and CDR2 is SYDVKM. CDR3 nucleotide sequence: TGTGCCAGCAGTCAGCCCGCGGGGTTTCGTTCGGAGACCCAGTACTTC. The encoded protein is CASSQPAGFRSETQYF.

The DNA of the CDR3 is TGTGCCAGCAGCTTAGAGAATTCACCCCTCCACTTT. Its protein product is CASSLENSPLHF. The rearrangement links TRBV5-6 to TRBJ1-6; D unclear. This CDR3 contains 12 residues. V was pared by 2 bases and J by 7 bases, with 4 bases between. The germline gives CDR1 SGHDT, CDR2 YYEEEE.

CDR3 protein: CAWMAGGRETQYF. CDR3 DNA sequence: TGTGCCTGGATGGCGGGAGGTCGGGAGACCCAGTACTTC. The V and J genes are TRBV30 and TRBJ2-5; 8 nucleotides match TRBD2. This CDR3 has 13 residues. V shed 4 bases, J shed 5 bases, and the junction held 6 bases outside the gene matches. CDR1 is GTSNPN and CDR2 is SVGIG in the germline V gene (reference sequence).

The V call is TRBV19, the J call TRBJ2-1, with 12 bases that match TRBD2. Germline CDR1 and CDR2: LNHDA and SQIVND (reference sequence). This CDR3 region has 20 residues. Trimming at V came to 10 bases and at J to 0 bases, leaving 19 bases not matched to a gene. The CDR3 region has the DNA TGTGCCACCGTAGACAACCTTGGGACTAGCGGGTCGAGCTCCTACAATGAGCAGTTCTTC. It is translated as CATVDNLGTSGSSSYNEQFF.

A single count supports this clone. This rearrangement joins TRBV11-3 to TRBJ2-1; 8 nucleotides agree with TRBD1. The CDR3 runs 15 residues. The junction had 5 bases not matched to a gene; V was cut back by 1 base and J by 6 bases. Germline-derived CDR1 and CDR2 are SGHNT and YENEEA. The CDR3 region is CASSLGRTGSNEQFF. The CDR3 coding sequence is TGTGCCAGCAGCTTAGGGAGGACAGGGAGCAATGAGCAGTTCTTC.

This chain joins TRBV18 and TRBJ1-1; 8 bases are shared with TRBD1. The germline gives CDR1 KGHSH, CDR2 LQKENI. V lost 6 bases, J lost 2 bases, and 5 bases stayed unmatched. The CDR3 has 14 residues. Here the CDR3 DNA reads TGTGCCAGCTCCAGGACAGGGATCAACACTGAAGCTTTCTTT. Protein sequence: CASSRTGINTEAFF.

This clone was picked up one time. CDR3 coding DNA: TGTGCCAGCAGTGAACAGGGACAACTCAATGAGCAGTTCTTC. This gives the protein CASSEQGQLNEQFF. V usage is TRBV6-1 and J usage is TRBJ2-1; D might be TRBD1 (6 bases). This CDR3 comprises 14 residues. V gave up 2 bases and J gave up 6 bases, with 11 bases separating them. Germline V gene data show CDR1 as MNHNS and CDR2 as SASEGT.

The rearrangement links TRBV30 to TRBJ1-5, with TRBD1 matching over 8 bases. Trimming took 5 bases from V and 8 from J; bases not matched to a gene: 5. CDR1 and CDR2 from the germline V gene are GTSNPN and SVGIG (reference sequence). CDR3 length: 12 residues. Written as DNA, the CDR3 is TGTGCCTGGGGTCGGACAGGGAAGCCCCAGCATTTT. Translation gives CAWGRTGKPQHF.

The chain joins TRBV5-4 to TRBJ2-1; TRBD2 aligns across 7 bases. With V trimmed by 2 bases and J by 4 bases, 12 bases remained unmatched. This CDR3 is built from 17 residues. The germline V gene encodes CDR1 SGHNT and CDR2 YYREEE (reference sequence). The CDR3 nucleotides are TGTGCCAGCAGCTTCAATCCAGCGGGGCCTGATTACAATGAGCAGTTCTTC. Its protein product is CASSFNPAGPDYNEQFF.

This CDR3 is CSVEKFAGAAEAFF. In nucleotides, the CDR3 is TGCAGCGTTGAAAAATTCGCAGGGGCGGCGGAAGCTTTCTTT. The V and J genes are TRBV29-1 and TRBJ1-1; D perhaps matches TRBD1 (6 bases). Germline-derived CDR1 and CDR2 are SQVTM and ANQGSEA. V dropped 2 bases and J dropped 8 bases, with 18 bases sitting between them. This CDR3 region has 14 residues.

The rearrangement joins TRBV7-2 to TRBJ2-1; 8 nucleotides line up with TRBD2. Germline loops: CDR1 SGHTA, CDR2 FQGNSA. This CDR3 has 15 residues. V lost 5 bases, J lost 7 bases, and 10 bases stayed unmatched. CDR3 residues: CASSILRGGGNEQFF. The CDR3, as DNA: TGTGCCAGCAGCATCCTTCGGGGGGGAGGGAATGAGCAGTTCTTC.

The CDR3, as DNA: TGTGCCAGCAGCGTAACCGGTTACTCCTACAATGAGCAGTTCTTC. Residues: CASSVTGYSYNEQFF. This sequence joins TRBV9 and TRBJ2-1; D not certain. The V end lost 1 base, the J end lost 0 bases, and 8 bases lay between the germline ends. The CDR3 contains 15 residues. Per the germline V gene, CDR1 is SGDLS and CDR2 is YYNGEE.